This entry features one T cell receptor beta chain sequence. These data belong to a study of T cells after posttransplantation cyclophosphamide. V dropped 5 bases and J dropped 8 bases, with 15 bases sitting between them. Germline assignment: CDR1 SNHLY and CDR2 FYNNEI. The CDR3 has 14 amino acids. Cyclophosphamide on days +3 and +4 followed busulfan-fludarabine conditioning and a marrow graft. The assay was immunoSEQ multiplex PCR, and TCRdb's table has in-frame clones only and misses some. The sample lists approximately 4,000 clones, about 83% occurring once. Sequenced material: CD4+ T cells sorted from blood, taken 242 days after a stem cell transplant with posttransplant cyclophosphamide. The chain uses TRBV2 and TRBJ1-4; D may be TRBD1 (6 bases). This TCR was recovered from a male patient between 25 and 40 years old who received an allogeneic stem cell transplant from a related donor, was CMV-positive, and had no GVHD. Among the T cells, some may be from the graft donor. The CDR3 nucleotides read TGTGCCAGCAGTCCGTTCACAGGGAACGAAAAACTGTTTTTT. Its translation is CASSPFTGNEKLFF.